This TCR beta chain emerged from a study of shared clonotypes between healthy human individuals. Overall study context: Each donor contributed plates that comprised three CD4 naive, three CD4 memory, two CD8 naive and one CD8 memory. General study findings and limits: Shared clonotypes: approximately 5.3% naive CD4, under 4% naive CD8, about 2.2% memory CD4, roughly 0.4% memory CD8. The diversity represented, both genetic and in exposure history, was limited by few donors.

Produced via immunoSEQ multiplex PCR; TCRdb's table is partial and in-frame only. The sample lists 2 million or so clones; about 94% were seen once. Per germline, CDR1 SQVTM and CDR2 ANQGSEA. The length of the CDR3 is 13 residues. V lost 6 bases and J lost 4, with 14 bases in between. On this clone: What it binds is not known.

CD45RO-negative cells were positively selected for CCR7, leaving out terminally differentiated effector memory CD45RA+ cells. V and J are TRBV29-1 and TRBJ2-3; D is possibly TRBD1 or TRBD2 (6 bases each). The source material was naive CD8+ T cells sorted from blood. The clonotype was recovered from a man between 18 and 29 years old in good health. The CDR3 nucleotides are TGCAGCGTCGCGCTTGGGGGGCCAGATACGCAGTATTTT. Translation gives CSVALGGPDTQYF.